This TCR beta chain was obtained from a study of blood T cell repertoires in COVID-19. Study-level background: Italy, Spain and the United States were the sources of the convalescent and acute COVID-19 samples.

The CDR3 covers 16 residues. Trimming removed 5 bases from V and 4 bases from J; junction bases left unmatched: 12. From germline, CDR1 is SEHNR and CDR2 FQNEAQ (reference sequence). TCRdb keeps only in-frame clones here, not all; method: immunoSEQ multiplex PCR. The sample records about 53,000 clones, approximately 84% being singletons. Sequencing used peripheral blood. The receptor was derived from a human donor in a cohort sampled during active COVID-19. This chain links TRBV7-9 with TRBJ2-7; 9 bases are shared with TRBD1. In DNA, the CDR3 is TGTGCCAGCAGCCTCAACCCGGGACAGGGTTTATACGAGCAGTACTTC. Its protein is CASSLNPGQGLYEQYF. Filled out from reference TRBV7-9 and TRBJ2-7, the complete variable domain reads DTGVSQNPRHKITKRGQNVTFRCDPISEHNRLYWYRQTLGQGPEFLTYFQNEAQLEKSRLLSDRFSAERPKGSFSTLEIQRTEQGDSAMYLCASSLNPGQGLYEQYFGPGTRLTVT.